Included here is one T cell receptor beta chain sequence, with context. This CDR3 has 14 amino acids. Germline CDR1 reads SGHTA; CDR2 reads FQGTGA. After removal of 5 bases from V and 8 bases from J, the junction contained 4 bases not matched to a gene. Assay used: immunoSEQ multiplex PCR; TCRdb lists only in-frame clones, some missing. The data contain about 160,000 clones, roughly 85% of them singletons. The entry originates in a study of blood T cell repertoires in COVID-19. The source material was peripheral blood. The chain links TRBV7-3 to TRBJ1-6; TRBD1 aligns across 9 bases. The TCR comes from a human donor with acute or convalescent COVID-19. The donor label of this sample is uncertain. In nucleotides, the CDR3 is TGTGCCAGCAGCCCGGGACAGGGACATTCACCCCTCCACTTT. Protein sequence: CASSPGQGHSPLHF.